This T cell receptor beta chain was sequenced during a study of shared clonotypes between healthy human individuals (dated by TCRdb to 2018 to 2020). For context, the study as a whole: The cohort comprised a couple of women and a few men aged 18 to 49 years. For each donor, CD4 naive and CD4 memory were each run on three plates, CD8 naive on two plates, and CD8 memory on one plate. To estimate repertoire size and how much clonotype sharing occurs between individuals, the study deeply sequenced the blood TCR repertoires of roughly 5 healthy adults. To increase sequencing depth and limit assay-specific biases, different laboratories used diverse techniques to prepare libraries and sequence TCR repertoires. Leukapheresis yielded between about 0.85 and 10 billion PBMCs per donor. What the authors observed across the whole study: Naive subsets generally had larger estimated clonotype richness than memory subsets did. Based on pairwise subsampling, the degree of clonotype sharing among donors was expected to be affected by sequencing depth. Even with the large sequencing depth, rarefaction of the sorted-subset datasets indicated that sequencing was incomplete. Because the study included only a small number of donors, the genetic and exposure-history diversity represented was limited. When a few donors were compared, the shared fraction of clonotypes was around 4.6% for naive CD4, over 3% for naive CD8, roughly 2.5% for memory CD4, and 0.4% for memory CD8. Compared with non-shared clonotypes, clonotypes shared by all four sorted-subset donors had higher generation probabilities. Sampling was restricted to blood, and TCR repertoires in tissue are likely to differ from TCR repertoires in blood.

The donors were healthy, HIV-negative adults who had no recently reported acute infections or vaccinations. Every donor was a Caucasian adult living in Nashville, Tennessee, USA. CD8 memory samples were composed of magnetically selected CD45RO+ cells combined with CCR7-negative CD45RA+ effector memory (TemRA) cells. Blood was collected by leukapheresis, and PBMCs were isolated by Ficoll-Histopaque density gradient centrifugation and then cryopreserved in liquid nitrogen vapor phase. Purity and quantity of every magnetically sorted T cell population were checked by analytical flow cytometry. Each sorted fraction had its genomic DNA isolated and then quantified by UV absorbance on a Nanodrop 2000c. Turning to this clone: Its antigen specificity is not known. Per-nucleotide qualities are absent, and no much larger clonotype sits a single base away.

TCR CDR3 regions were amplified from genomic DNA by multiplex PCR using the deep immunoSEQ assay. Extracted genomic DNA from each cell subset was distributed evenly across all wells of several immunoSEQ 96-well plates, and each plate was treated as a replicate. For sorted subsets, each replicate PCR was loaded with approximately 200 ng genomic DNA, equivalent to about 33,000 T cell genomes. Purified libraries were quantified with a Qubit 3.0 fluorometer, sized on a Bioanalyzer 2100, and re-quantified with the KAPA Library Quantification kit. A separate single-read 150-cycle Illumina NextSeq 550 flow cell was used to sequence each immunoSEQ 96-well plate. From the authors' description of their analysis: Because only junctional sequences without quality scores were contained in the immunoSEQ output, filtering matching that applied to full-length reads could not be performed. Sequences were annotated with PyIR, a Python wrapper for IgBLAST v1.9, and V/J genes and CDR3 were assigned using IMGT germline references. Any read was removed if the V/J assignment was weak (E-value above 1e-6), the CDR3 was missing, or the read contained stop codons, out-of-frame junctions, or ambiguous translated residues. V3J clonotypes were defined as sequences sharing an identical inferred V gene, J gene, and CDR3 amino acid sequence. Percentage overlap between repertoires was computed as shared unique clonotypes divided by the size of the smaller repertoire. Richness of each repertoire was evaluated using RTK rarefaction, the Chao1 estimator, and Recon v2.1 estimates of unobserved clonotypes. For all TCRbeta clonotypes obtained by the gDNA method from a handful of donors, generation probabilities were computed with OLGA. Not all clones reach the TCRdb copy of this immuneACCESS table, which keeps in-frame sequences only. Checked studies attribute under half of the gap to unresolved V genes and leave the rest unexplained. V and J calls and clone size are as listed in that table; D and trimming were resolved from the DNA. In all, the sample holds around 300,000 clones, and about nine tenths of those were seen once. The ten largest clones represent 15% to 20% of the sample.

The CDR3 numbers 13 residues from cysteine through phenylalanine. Only the CDR3 portion is preserved as DNA: 39 bases, with reading frame beginning at the first base. The trim is 5 bases for V and 3 bases for J, with a gap of 11 bases between the germline ends. From the germline V gene, CDR1 is SNHLY and CDR2 is FYNNEI. This receptor was obtained from a man younger than 35 in good health. Material: memory CD8+ T cells sorted from blood. In light of the paper, this sample's cell subset or site label describes: CD45RO+ cells pooled with CCR7-negative TemRA cells. The V and J genes are TRBV2 and TRBJ2-7; perhaps TRBD1 is the D gene, with 5 bases matching. The CDR3 protein: CASSRNQGYEQYF. The DNA sequence reads TGTGCCAGCAGTCGAAACCAGGGCTACGAGCAGTACTTC.